Included here is one T cell receptor (beta chain) sequence, with context. What it recognizes is unknown. The read gets to within 3 residues of the CDR3 end, and the germline J gene fills in the rest. Average input was approximately 1,200 ng genomic DNA for immunoSEQ TCR beta CDR3 amplification. Data came from immunoSEQ multiplex PCR; TCRdb stores just in-frame clones and leaves some out. The clone table shows fewer than 40,000 clones, with the ten largest holding less than 9.5%. This record comes from a study of T cells in women clearing cervical HPV infection. Broader study findings: Controls had more TRBV6-7 (about 0.16%) than cases (roughly 0.11%). CIN3+ cases had significantly higher TCR richness than controls; evenness did not differ. Effector/memory and HPV-specific T cells were not isolated, and association timing is unknown.

The CDR3 has 15 residues. The germline V and J ends were trimmed by 2 bases and 6 bases, with 13 bases remaining between them. Germline assignment: CDR1 MNHEY and CDR2 SVGEGT. This clonotype originated in a woman between 18 and 70 years old with a cervical HPV16 infection that either progressed to CIN3+ or cleared (not recorded which). Sequenced sample: blood buffy coat. This chain uses TRBV6-2 or TRBV6-3 with TRBJ2-2, with a possible D match to TRBD2 (5 bases). CDR3 bases read: TGTGCCAGCAGTTACGGTGGGAGCGGTTCCGGGGAG. Translated, it gives CASSYGGSGSGE. The whole CDR3 sequence reads CASSYGGSGSGELFF.